The clone carrying this T cell receptor (beta chain) appeared once. These data come from a study of blood T cell repertoires in COVID-19. On the study more broadly: Samples of COVID-19 (acute and convalescent) were obtained from the United States, Italy and Spain. PBMCs, B-cell-depleted T cells, or T cells were the source of the cDNA or gDNA that made up the material.

CDR1 is SGHRS, CDR2 YFSETQ, per germline. The CDR3 runs 14 residues. Trimming left V 3 bases short and J 1 base short, with 10 bases between. Per the study methods: Cell counts per sample came from amplifying reference gene primers. Clones were read by immunoSEQ multiplex PCR, and TCRdb kept only the in-frame ones, dropping some. V and J calls and clone size follow that table, whereas D and trimming were derived from the DNA. The data contain over 200,000 clones, 88% of them seen just once; the ten biggest clones take up roughly 2.5%. The sequence came from a woman in her sixties or seventies with acute or convalescent COVID-19. The sequenced sample was peripheral blood. This chain joins TRBV5-1 and TRBJ1-1, with D unclear. The CDR3 loop is CASSYGSENTEAFF. The CDR3 nucleotides are TGCGCCAGCAGCTACGGGTCTGAGAACACTGAAGCTTTCTTT.